The 23 T cell receptor beta chains in this list originate from one sample, sequenced in a study of T cell repertoires in cytomegalovirus infection (dated by TCRdb to between 2017 and 2020). According to the study, the label for this sample's treatment or condition signals: in vitro stimulation with specific CMV peptide epitopes to enrich CMV-specific T cells. These receptors lack a known antigen. Reads for this sample came from an Illumina HiSeq 1500. TCRdb reanalyzed the raw reads on its own, using fastp at Q25 for trimming and MiXCR for clone calling, and kept in-frame beta chains. Rows with a matching CDR3 protein are joined into one entry that keeps the most common DNA and genes. Within this sample are approximately 770,000 distinct CDR3 sequences, with 25% to 30% of them counted one time only. The ten biggest clones cover less than 15% of the sample. The specimen was cultured CD8+ T cells from PBMCs, collected from culture after CMV antigen stimulation. The source of these receptors is a human donor in good health (CMV status not recorded). Some clones in this sample may be carry-over from other donors' samples.

Comment on this clonotype: One end of the junction is discordant with germline, which a read error may explain. The rearrangement uses TRBV28 and TRBJ1-5; D call uncertain. Germline V CDR1 and CDR2: MDHEN, SYDVKM. This CDR3 has 13 amino acids. CDR3 protein: CASKSYSNQPQHF. In DNA form, the CDR3 reads TGTGCCAGCAAGAGTTATAGCAATCAGCCCCAACATTTT.

The chain couples TRBV28 to TRBJ1-1, with D possibly matching TRBD1 (5 bases). Looked up from germline, CDR1 is MDHEN and CDR2 is SYDVKM. CDR3 length: 17 amino acids. Trimming removed 1 base at V and 1 base at J, with 16 bases between. CDR3 amino acids: CASSLFVGGSQNTEAFF. CDR3 bases: TGTGCCAGCAGTTTATTTGTGGGGGGGTCCCAGAACACTGAAGCTTTCTTT.

In this sample, this clonotype turned up a few times. The chain employs TRBV12-3 or TRBV12-4 and TRBJ1-3, with TRBD1 matching over 10 bases. With 3 bases clipped from V and 5 bases from J, the junction kept 4 bases outside the gene matches. The CDR3 sequence is 15 residues long. CDR3 nucleotide sequence: TGTGCCAGCAGTTTGGGGACAGGGGATCGAAACACCATATATTTT. Encoded protein: CASSLGTGDRNTIYF.

This clonotype was seen a handful of times. The genes are TRBV5-1 and TRBJ2-1; possible D gene TRBD2, 6 bases. CDR3 size: 11 residues. Trimming shortened V by 5 bases and J by 8 bases, and 8 bases separated the two germline ends. Germline V gene lookup returns CDR1 SGHRS and CDR2 YFSETQ. CDR3 nucleotide sequence: TGCGCCAGCAGTTGGAGGGATGAGCAGTTCTTC. Encoded protein: CASSWRDEQFF.

This chain connects TRBV10-2 to TRBJ1-2, with D unresolved. V was clipped by 4 bases and J by 1 base, with 4 bases between them. The CDR3 runs to 12 residues. Germline loops: CDR1 WSHSY, CDR2 SAAADI. The DNA for the CDR3 is TGCGCCAGCAGTGGGAATAACTATGGCTACACCTTC. Protein sequence: CASSGNNYGYTF.

The table lists this clonotype with a few counts. The gene calls are TRBV11-3 and TRBJ2-7; unclear D gene. This CDR3 spans 14 amino acids. Germline V gives CDR1 SGHNT, CDR2 YENEEA. V was shortened by 5 bases and J by 2 bases, with 13 bases between the two germline ends. CDR3: CASSPQAKPYEQYF. The CDR3, as DNA: TGTGCCAGCAGCCCACAAGCAAAGCCCTACGAGCAGTACTTC.

V and J are TRBV7-6 and TRBJ2-1, with D hard to call. The CDR3 runs to 14 residues. V was cut by 1 base and J by 4 bases, with 8 bases left in between. CDR1 SGHVS and CDR2 FNYEAQ come from the germline V gene. CDR3 region: CASSLGAVYNEQFF. Here the CDR3 DNA reads TGTGCCAGCAGCTTAGGGGCAGTATACAATGAGCAGTTCTTC. Variable domain in full (rest from reference TRBV7-6 and TRBJ2-1): GAGVSQSPRYKVTKRGQDVALRCDPISGHVSLYWYRQALGQGPEFLTYFNYEAQQDKSGLPNDRFSAERPEGSISTLTIQRTEQRDSAMYRCASSLGAVYNEQFFGPGTRLTVL.

This clonotype came up a few times. The chain employs TRBV7-2 and TRBJ2-2, with a tentative D call TRBD2 (6 bases). V was pared by 1 base and J by 7 bases, with 7 bases between. This CDR3 region has 13 residues. Germline V gene lookup returns CDR1 SGHTA and CDR2 FQGNSA. CDR3 sequence reads: CASSLVGGGELFF. The CDR3, as DNA: TGTGCCAGCAGCTTAGTGGGGGGCGGGGAGCTGTTTTTT.

The chain employs TRBV6-1 and TRBJ2-5; D uncertain. V lost 5 bases and J lost 0, with 10 bases in between. The CDR3 has 14 amino acids. Germline V gives CDR1 MNHNS, CDR2 SASEGT. CDR3 amino acids: CASSQTADQETQYF. The CDR3 nucleotides read TGTGCCAGCAGTCAAACAGCCGACCAAGAGACCCAGTACTTC.

The V call is TRBV14, the J call TRBJ1-1; D might be TRBD1 (5 bases). V was shortened by 4 bases and J by 2 bases, with 14 bases between the two germline ends. The CDR3 sequence is 15 residues long. Germline CDR1 is SGHDN and CDR2 is FVKESK. The CDR3: CASSLAYRGNTEAFF. The CDR3 DNA is TGTGCCAGCAGCCTTGCATACCGGGGCAACACTGAAGCTTTCTTT.

This clonotype was seen only a few times. V gene TRBV7-6 combines with J gene TRBJ1-4; D not certain. Per germline, CDR1 SGHVS and CDR2 FNYEAQ. Between the trimmed V and J ends, which lost 3 bases and 2 bases, there was a span of 13 bases. This CDR3 has 16 amino acids. The chain's CDR3 is CASSFNTIGTNEKLFF. CDR3 sequence (DNA): TGTGCCAGCAGCTTTAACACTATTGGGACTAATGAAAAACTGTTTTTT.

The sample holds a few counts of this clonotype. The chain carries TRBV7-3 and TRBJ2-3; TRBD1 might be the D (6 bases). Per germline, CDR1 SGHTA and CDR2 FQGTGA. V lost 5 bases and J 0 bases, leaving 15 bases between the germline ends. This CDR3 has 16 residues. The CDR3 loop is CASSPYGQSSTDTQYF. The CDR3 DNA reads as TGTGCCAGCAGCCCCTACGGACAGTCTAGCACAGATACGCAGTATTTT.

This chain links TRBV10-2 with TRBJ1-1; D is ambiguous. Germline V CDR1 and CDR2: WSHSY, SAAADI. V was shortened by 2 bases and J by 10 bases, with 8 bases between the two germline ends. CDR3 length equals 11 residues. The CDR3 loop is CASSEGESAFF. The CDR3 DNA sequence: TGCGCCAGCAGTGAGGGGGAATCAGCTTTCTTT.

This clonotype was seen at least ten times. This chain uses TRBV7-2 with TRBJ2-7; tentative D call: TRBD2 (5 bases). Deletions cut 1 base from V and 3 bases from J, with 10 bases between. CDR1 and CDR2 from the germline V gene are SGHTA and FQGNSA. This CDR3 contains 14 residues. CDR3 loop: CASSLGPEDYEQYV. The CDR3 DNA reads TGTGCCAGCAGCTTAGGGCCGGAGGACTACGAGCAGTACGTC.

This chain links TRBV7-9 with TRBJ2-5, with a tentative D call TRBD1 (6 bases). The CDR3 has 14 residues. Per germline, CDR1 SEHNR and CDR2 FQNEAQ (reference sequence). Trimming removed 5 bases at V and 1 base at J, with 11 bases between. DNA for the CDR3: TGTGCCAGCAGCCCCGGACAGCTCCAAGAGACCCAGTACTTC. This sequence encodes CASSPGQLQETQYF.

The gene calls are TRBV7-9 and TRBJ2-2; 9 positions match TRBD1. Losses at the gene ends were 1 base for V and 1 base for J; bases not matched to a gene: 4. Looked up from germline, CDR1 is SEHNR and CDR2 is FQNEAQ (reference sequence). This CDR3 has 17 amino acids. The CDR3 reads CASSLVDRGRNTGELFF. CDR3 sequence (DNA): TGTGCCAGCAGCTTAGTGGACAGGGGACGGAACACCGGGGAGCTGTTTTTT.

The chain combines TRBV12-3 or TRBV12-4 with TRBJ2-2, with 10 bases fitting TRBD2. V was pared by 5 bases and J by 5 bases, with 11 bases of the junction left unmatched. This CDR3 is built from 17 residues. CDR3 in DNA: TGTGCCAGCAGTCCCCTGGTAGCGGGGGGTAAAACCGGGGAGCTGTTTTTT. Protein sequence: CASSPLVAGGKTGELFF.

This clonotype was recorded a few times. The rearrangement joins TRBV2 to TRBJ2-2; 9 nucleotides line up with TRBD1. V was clipped by 5 bases and J by 3 bases; unmatched bases: 10. This CDR3 is built from 17 residues. The germline gives CDR1 SNHLY, CDR2 FYNNEI. The CDR3 coding sequence is TGTGCCAGCAGTCAATTCCGGACAGGGGCGGACACCGGGGAGCTGTTTTTT. This gives the protein CASSQFRTGADTGELFF.

The chain joins TRBV14 to TRBJ1-6; a possible D gene is TRBD1 (5 bases). The V and J ends lost 4 bases and 7 bases respectively, with 14 bases between them. The germline gives CDR1 SGHDN, CDR2 FVKESK. CDR3 length: 15 residues. As DNA, the CDR3 is TGTGCCAGCAGCCCCCTGGCAGGGTTAAATTCACCCCTCCACTTT. It translates to CASSPLAGLNSPLHF.

This clonotype was detected only a few times. J is TRBJ2-3 and V is TRBV11-2, with D maybe TRBD2 (5 bases). The V gene lost 5 bases and the J gene lost 4 bases, with 13 bases spanning the gap. The CDR3 totals 14 residues. Looked up from germline, CDR1 is SGHAT and CDR2 is FQNNGV. CDR3 sequence: CASSPPGIPDTQYF. CDR3 DNA sequence: TGTGCCAGCAGCCCCCCGGGGATCCCAGATACGCAGTATTTT.

The V call is TRBV27, the J call TRBJ2-3; D is possibly TRBD2 (7 bases). The V and J ends lost 2 bases and 2 bases respectively, with 11 bases between them. CDR1 is MNHEY, CDR2 SMNVEV, per germline (reference sequence). This CDR3 spans 15 amino acids. The CDR3 nucleotides read TGTGCCAGCAGTTTAGCGGGGGCCTTCACAGATACGCAGTATTTT. Its protein product is CASSLAGAFTDTQYF.

This clonotype was found a few times. The CDR3 nucleotides are TGTGCCAGCAGTTCCCGCTTCGCGGACGGAACGTCCTACGAGCAGTACGTC. Its translation: CASSSRFADGTSYEQYV. J is TRBJ2-7 and V is TRBV28; D is unresolved. The ends were cut back, 4 bases at V and 1 base at J, with 20 bases in the middle. Germline CDR1 and CDR2: MDHEN and SYDVKM. This CDR3 has 17 amino acids.

The chain recombines TRBV6-6 with TRBJ2-5, with D perhaps TRBD2 (6 bases). The CDR3 length is 15 residues. Trimming took off 8 bases at V and 3 bases at J, with 19 bases between the two ends. The germline V gene has CDR1 MNHNY and CDR2 SVGAGI (reference sequence). The CDR3 DNA reads as TGTGCCAGCGGAGAGGGGCGGGATCGGGAAGAGACCCAGTACTTC. Translating it yields CASGEGRDREETQYF.